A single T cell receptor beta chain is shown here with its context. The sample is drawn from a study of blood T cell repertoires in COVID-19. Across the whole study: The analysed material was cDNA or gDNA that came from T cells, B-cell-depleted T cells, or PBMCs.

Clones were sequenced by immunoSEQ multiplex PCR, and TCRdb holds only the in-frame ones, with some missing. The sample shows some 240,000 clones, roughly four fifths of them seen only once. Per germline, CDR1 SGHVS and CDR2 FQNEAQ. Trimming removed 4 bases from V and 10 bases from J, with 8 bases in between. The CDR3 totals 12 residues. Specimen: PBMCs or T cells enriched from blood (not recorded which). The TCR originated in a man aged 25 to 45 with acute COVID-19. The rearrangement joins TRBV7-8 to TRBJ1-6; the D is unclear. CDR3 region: CASSSVGSPLHF. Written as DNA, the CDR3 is TGTGCCAGCAGCTCAGTGGGCTCACCCCTCCACTTT.